The 24 T cell receptor beta chains below were found in one sample sequenced in a study of cytomegalovirus exposure and HLA in healthy donors. Primers for the PCR totalled 60 Vbeta and 13 Jbeta. Sequenced by immunoSEQ multiplex PCR; TCRdb stores in-frame clones only, minus some. The sample records 250,000 to 350,000 clones, about nine tenths being singletons. The sequenced sample was PBMCs. All receptors come from a man in his forties or fifties in good health and CMV-seropositive.

Comment on this clone: The junction shows a germline mismatch at one end, possibly a read error. The rearrangement links TRBV7-9 to TRBJ2-5; possibly TRBD1 for D (5 bases). This CDR3 contains 16 residues. Germline CDR1 SEHNR, CDR2 FQNEAQ (reference sequence). The DNA for the CDR3 is TGTGCCAGCAGCTTAGAGGCAGGGCCCCTCCAAGGGACCCAGTACTTC. Its protein is CASSLEAGPLQGTQYF.

This chain joins TRBV7-9 and TRBJ2-3, with TRBD1 matching 8 bases. CDR1 and CDR2 from the germline V gene are SEHNR and FQNEAQ (reference sequence). The J segment lost 1 base and the V segment lost 0 bases, leaving 9 bases of the junction unmatched. CDR3 length equals 18 residues. The CDR3 region has the DNA TGTGCCAGCAGCTTAGCGGGGACAGGTCCAATAGGCACAGATACGCAGTATTTT. Protein sequence: CASSLAGTGPIGTDTQYF. The entire variable domain, with the rest obtained from reference TRBV7-9 and TRBJ2-3, is as follows: DTGVSQNPRHKITKRGQNVTFRCDPISEHNRLYWYRQTLGQGPEFLTYFQNEAQLEKSRLLSDRFSAERPKGSFSTLEIQRTEQGDSAMYLCASSLAGTGPIGTDTQYFGPGTRLTVL.

The chain has TRBV11-2 and TRBJ2-7, with 8 bases aligning to TRBD1. The CDR3 consists of 16 residues. J lost 0 bases, V lost 5 bases, and 9 bases had no gene match. The germline V gene has CDR1 SGHAT and CDR2 FQNNGV. The CDR3 region is CASSLRQGMSSYEQYF. CDR3 bases: TGTGCCAGCAGCCTTCGACAGGGGATGAGCTCCTACGAGCAGTACTTC.

V is TRBV28 and J is TRBJ2-1; 10 bases line up with TRBD1. Germline loops: CDR1 MDHEN, CDR2 SYDVKM. V trimming: 5 bases; J trimming: 4 bases; junction bases outside the gene matches: 11. This CDR3 is built from 17 residues. CDR3 sequence reads: CASSLSGTGVSYNEQFF. The CDR3 nucleotides read TGTGCCAGCAGTCTCTCCGGGACAGGGGTCTCTTACAATGAGCAGTTCTTC.

This chain uses TRBV4-1 with TRBJ2-2; 8 bases align to TRBD2. J lost 2 bases, V lost 3 bases, and 8 bases had no gene match. There are 17 residues in the CDR3. Germline V gene data show CDR1 as MGHRA and CDR2 as YSYEKL. Written as DNA, the CDR3 is TGCGCCAGCAGCCAGAGCGGGGGACTAGTTAACACCGGGGAGCTGTTTTTT. Translating it yields CASSQSGGLVNTGELFF.

This chain uses TRBV9 with TRBJ2-1; perhaps TRBD2 as D (5 bases). The V gene lost 0 bases and the J gene lost 2 bases, with 12 bases spanning the gap. From germline, CDR1 is SGDLS and CDR2 YYNGEE. CDR3 length equals 16 residues. The CDR3 sequence: CASSVAASPTYNEQFF. The CDR3 bases are TGTGCCAGCAGCGTAGCCGCTAGCCCTACCTACAATGAGCAGTTCTTC.

The chain carries TRBV6-4 and TRBJ1-5, with a weak D call TRBD1 (6 bases). Germline-derived CDR1 and CDR2 are MRHNA and SNTAGT. V was shortened by 0 bases and J by 2 bases, with 14 bases between the two germline ends. CDR3 length: 17 amino acids. The CDR3 DNA reads as TGTGCCAGCAGTGACTCAGGGGGACGGTCGGGCAATCAGCCCCAGCATTTT. Translation gives CASSDSGGRSGNQPQHF.

This chain links TRBV19 with TRBJ2-7, with 12 nucleotides matching TRBD2. This CDR3 is 15 amino acids long. CDR1 is LNHDA, CDR2 SQIVND, per germline (reference sequence). With V trimmed by 6 bases and J by 0 bases, 3 bases remained unmatched. The CDR3 nucleotides are TGTGCCAGTAGGGGACTAGCGGGTGGCTCCTACGAGCAGTACTTC. Translation gives CASRGLAGGSYEQYF. The full variable domain, rest sourced from reference TRBV19 and TRBJ2-7, is DGGITQSPKYLFRKEGQNVTLSCEQNLNHDAMYWYRQDPGQGLRLIYYSQIVNDFQKGDIAEGYSVSREKKESFPLTVTSAQKNPTAFYLCASRGLAGGSYEQYFGPGTRLTVT.

V is TRBV7-2 and J is TRBJ2-7; D gene uncertain. This CDR3 has 15 amino acids. V was cut by 2 bases and J by 0 bases, with 11 bases left in between. Germline CDR1 reads SGHTA; CDR2 reads FQGNSA. The DNA for the CDR3 is TGTGCCAGCAGCTTAATGCCGGCGGTCTCCTACGAGCAGTACTTC. Amino acids: CASSLMPAVSYEQYF. Looking up the rest from reference TRBV7-2 and TRBJ2-7 gives the full variable domain: GAGVSQSPSNKVTEKGKDVELRCDPISGHTALYWYRQSLGQGLEFLIYFQGNSAPDKSGLPSDRFSAERTGGSVSTLTIQRTQQEDSAVYLCASSLMPAVSYEQYFGPGTRLTVT.

This clone was recorded many times. This chain joins TRBV19 and TRBJ2-5; the match to TRBD1 covers 11 bases. V lost 1 base, J lost 4 bases, and 2 bases stayed unmatched. Germline V gene data show CDR1 as LNHDA and CDR2 as SQIVND (reference sequence). CDR3 size: 15 residues. The CDR3, as DNA: TGTGCCAGTAGTATAGGCGGGACAGGGGGAGAGACCCAGTACTTC. This codes for CASSIGGTGGETQYF. Full variable domain (missing parts from reference TRBV19 and TRBJ2-5): DGGITQSPKYLFRKEGQNVTLSCEQNLNHDAMYWYRQDPGQGLRLIYYSQIVNDFQKGDIAEGYSVSREKKESFPLTVTSAQKNPTAFYLCASSIGGTGGETQYFGPGTRLLVL.

The rearrangement uses TRBV7-2 and TRBJ2-4; 10 positions match TRBD2. V was clipped by 3 bases and J by 0 bases; unmatched bases: 5. Germline CDR1 SGHTA, CDR2 FQGNSA. The CDR3 is 17 amino acids. CDR3 in amino acids: CASSLSGRGIAKNIQYF. CDR3 coding DNA: TGTGCCAGCAGCTTGAGCGGGAGGGGAATAGCCAAAAACATTCAGTACTTC.

The V call is TRBV20-1, the J call TRBJ1-6, with a possible D match to TRBD1 (6 bases). In germline, CDR1 is DFQATT, CDR2 SNEGSKA (reference sequence). Trimming pared 6 bases from V and 9 bases from J, leaving 9 bases between. The CDR3 spans 11 residues. CDR3 region: CSAQGGSPLHF. The CDR3, as DNA: TGCAGTGCACAGGGTGGTTCACCCCTCCACTTT.

The J gene is TRBJ2-1, the V gene TRBV4-2, with D uncertain. Germline V gene data show CDR1 as LGHNA and CDR2 as YNFKEQ. V lost 4 bases to trimming and J lost 10 bases, with 11 bases between them. The CDR3 totals 12 residues. The CDR3 nucleotides read TGTGCCAGCAGCCCCGACACCCCCGAGCAGTTCTTC. As protein: CASSPDTPEQFF.

The chain couples TRBV28 to TRBJ2-7; D gene ambiguous. V lost 5 bases, J lost 5 bases, and 7 bases lay in between. From germline, CDR1 is MDHEN and CDR2 SYDVKM. This CDR3 is built from 11 residues. The CDR3: CASSVQNEQYF. The CDR3 DNA reads TGTGCCAGCAGTGTACAGAACGAGCAGTACTTC. Variable domain in full (rest from reference TRBV28 and TRBJ2-7): DVKVTQSSRYLVKRTGEKVFLECVQDMDHENMFWYRQDPGLGLRLIYFSYDVKMKEKGDIPEGYSVSREKKERFSLILESASTNQTSMYLCASSVQNEQYFGPGTRLTVT.

J is TRBJ2-2 and V is TRBV27; TRBD2 might be the D (5 bases). Germline loops: CDR1 MNHEY, CDR2 SMNVEV (reference sequence). This CDR3 is 14 amino acids long. Trimming removed 5 bases at V and 4 bases at J, with 11 bases between. The chain's CDR3 is CASSRRGGTGELFF. In nucleotides, the CDR3 is TGTGCCAGCAGTCGTCGAGGAGGCACCGGGGAGCTGTTTTTT.

Comment on this clone: A read error may produce the germline difference seen at one junction end. V is TRBV7-7 and J is TRBJ2-1; TRBD2 agrees at 8 bases. CDR3 length: 17 amino acids. Germline-derived CDR1 and CDR2 are SSHAT and FNYEAQ (reference sequence). This CDR3 is CASSFSQRESSYNEQFF. DNA of the CDR3: TGTGCTAGCAGCTTTTCCCAGCGGGAGAGCTCCTACAATGAGCAGTTCTTC.

The rearrangement joins TRBV18 to TRBJ2-7; D not resolved. Per germline, CDR1 KGHSH and CDR2 LQKENI. V was cut by 6 bases and J by 3 bases, with 12 bases left in between. This CDR3 is 13 amino acids long. CDR3 in amino acids: CASSPRRGYEQYF. The CDR3 bases are TGTGCCAGCTCCCCTAGGAGAGGCTACGAGCAGTACTTC.

The rearrangement links TRBV6-6 to TRBJ2-4; tentative D call: TRBD1 (6 bases). This CDR3 has 16 amino acids. Trimming took off 7 bases at V and 0 bases at J, with 16 bases between the two ends. Germline CDR1 is MNHNY and CDR2 is SVGAGI (reference sequence). This CDR3 reads CASTLLGAVAKNIQYF. The CDR3 DNA reads as TGTGCCAGCACCCTCCTGGGGGCCGTAGCCAAAAACATTCAGTACTTC.

The J gene is TRBJ2-7, the V gene TRBV4-2; 9 bases are shared with TRBD2. The germline CDR1 and CDR2 sequences are LGHNA and YNFKEQ. The CDR3 has 16 amino acids. V dropped 1 base and J dropped 3; count of bases not matched to a gene: 7. The CDR3: CASSQAGTSIFYEQYF. CDR3 coding DNA: TGTGCCAGCAGCCAAGCCGGGACTAGCATCTTCTACGAGCAGTACTTC.

This clone was counted a few times. The CDR3 region is CASSTRGIHQPQHF. The CDR3, as DNA: TGTGCCAGTAGTACCCGGGGGATACATCAGCCCCAGCATTTT. J is TRBJ1-5 and V is TRBV19, with D tentatively TRBD1 (5 bases). Germline V gene sequence: CDR1 LNHDA, CDR2 SQIVND (reference sequence). The CDR3 has 14 amino acids. V was pared by 4 bases and J by 5 bases, with 12 bases between.

The gene calls are TRBV11-2 and TRBJ2-7; 7 bases are a match to TRBD1. The CDR3 is 12 amino acids. Looked up from germline, CDR1 is SGHAT and CDR2 is FQNNGV. The junction had 5 bases not matched to a gene; V was cut back by 6 bases and J by 6 bases. The CDR3 nucleotides are TGTGCCAGCAGGCCGACAGGGCCCGAGCAGTACTTC. The encoded protein is CASRPTGPEQYF.

Turning to this clone: The sample has other DNA sequences that encode this CDR3 too. The chain uses TRBV27 and TRBJ2-7; unclear D gene. CDR3 size: 13 residues. Germline CDR1 MNHEY, CDR2 SMNVEV (reference sequence). Trimming took 0 bases from V and 2 from J, leaving 5 bases between them. CDR3 DNA: TGTGCCAGCAGTTTATCAGCCCCCTACGAGCAGTACTTC. Translating gives CASSLSAPYEQYF.

The chain has TRBV2 and TRBJ2-7; TRBD2 aligns across 12 bases. V dropped 3 bases and J dropped 2; count of bases not matched to a gene: 8. The CDR3 runs 17 residues. Germline values: CDR1 SNHLY, CDR2 FYNNEI. The CDR3 DNA reads as TGTGCCAGCAGTGATCAACTAGCGGGAGGTCGGGCCTACGAGCAGTACTTC. Protein sequence: CASSDQLAGGRAYEQYF. The full variable domain, its missing parts supplied by reference TRBV2 and TRBJ2-7, is EPEVTQTPSHQVTQMGQEVILRCVPISNHLYFYWYRQILGQKVEFLVSFYNNEISEKSEIFDDQFSVERPDGSNFTLKIRSTKLEDSAMYFCASSDQLAGGRAYEQYFGPGTRLTVT.

The chain is built from TRBV6-6 and TRBJ2-7; a weak D match, TRBD2 (6 bases). The CDR3 has 15 residues. Germline V gene sequence: CDR1 MNHNY, CDR2 SVGAGI (reference sequence). V lost 2 bases and J 4 bases, leaving 15 bases between the germline ends. CDR3 sequence reads: CASSYGSGNQYEQYF. CDR3 DNA: TGTGCCAGCAGTTACGGTAGCGGAAACCAATACGAGCAGTACTTC.